A single sample is the source of the 31 T cell receptor beta chains below, sequenced in a study of T cells after yellow fever vaccination. TCRdb re-analysed the 5' RACE reads in MiXCR, keeping a single row per CDR3 protein. This table has around 320,000 distinct CDR3 sequences, 3.5% to 4.5% appearing once. This specimen consisted of PBMCs, obtained 15 days after the yellow fever booster vaccination. Receptor source: a man between 18 and 29 years old who received the YFV17D yellow fever vaccine.

This clonotype was counted at least ten times. The gene calls are TRBV12-3 or TRBV12-4 and TRBJ1-2, with 9 positions matching TRBD1. This CDR3 region has 14 residues. Trimming cost V 6 bases and J 4 bases; bases outside gene matches: 6. CDR3: CASSPGQGFYGYTF. Here the CDR3 DNA reads TGTGCCAGCAGCCCGGGACAGGGATTCTATGGCTACACCTTC.

This clonotype was seen ten or more times. The rearrangement uses TRBV11-2 and TRBJ2-7, with D tentatively TRBD2 (5 bases). Germline loops: CDR1 SGHAT, CDR2 FQNNGV. V dropped 5 bases and J dropped 2 bases, with 13 bases sitting between them. The CDR3 totals 14 residues. CDR3 loop: CASSPQAVPYEQYF. The CDR3 DNA reads as TGTGCCAGCAGCCCCCAAGCGGTGCCCTACGAGCAGTACTTC.

There are many counts of this clonotype. The rearrangement uses TRBV12-5 and TRBJ2-1, with 8 bases aligning to TRBD1. Per germline, CDR1 LGHNT and CDR2 FRNRAP. The CDR3 has 14 amino acids. V trimming: 3 bases; J trimming: 9 bases; junction bases outside the gene matches: 7. CDR3 nucleotides: TGTGCTAGTGGTTTCGGGACAGGAGTCTTTGAGCAGTTCTTC. It encodes CASGFGTGVFEQFF. Drawing the rest from reference TRBV12-5 and TRBJ2-1, the complete variable domain is DARVTQTPRHKVTEMGQEVTMRCQPILGHNTVFWYRQTMMQGLELLAYFRNRAPLDDSGMPKDRFSAEMPDATLATLKIQPSEPRDSAVYFCASGFGTGVFEQFFGPGTRLTVL.

This clonotype was counted at least ten times. The V gene is TRBV7-9, the J gene TRBJ2-4, with 7 positions matching TRBD1. Germline V gives CDR1 SEHNR, CDR2 FQNEAQ (reference sequence). The CDR3 totals 14 residues. The V segment lost 4 bases and the J segment 14 bases; nucleotides outside the gene matches: 14. CDR3 protein: CASSSQGGESSEYF. In DNA, the CDR3 is TGTGCCAGCAGCTCCCAAGGGGGCGAGTCCTCAGAGTACTTC.

The rearrangement uses TRBV7-8 and TRBJ2-5; D may be TRBD1 or TRBD2 (5 bases each). The V end was cut by 8 bases, the J end by 6 bases, with 19 bases between. CDR1 and CDR2 from the germline V gene are SGHVS and FQNEAQ. There are 14 residues in the CDR3. The CDR3 spells CASSVGTGFKTQYF. CDR3 coding DNA: TGTGCCAGCTCCGTCGGGACCGGGTTTAAGACCCAGTACTTC.

This clonotype has ten or more counts. This rearrangement joins TRBV4-2 to TRBJ2-2; the D gene is possibly TRBD2 (6 bases). Trimming took 0 bases from V and 2 from J, leaving 10 bases between them. CDR3 size: 16 residues. The germline V gene encodes CDR1 LGHNA and CDR2 YNFKEQ. CDR3: CASSQDPGVNTGELFF. CDR3 sequence (DNA): TGTGCCAGCAGCCAAGATCCGGGAGTTAACACCGGGGAGCTGTTTTTT.

This clonotype came up many times. The chain is built from TRBV27 and TRBJ2-7, with TRBD2 as a possible D gene (5 bases). CDR1 is MNHEY, CDR2 SMNVEV, per germline (reference sequence). This CDR3 has 14 amino acids. With 4 bases removed from V and 0 bases from J, the gap between germline ends came to 10 bases. The CDR3 DNA sequence: TGTGCCAGCAGTTATTCGGGAATCTCCTACGAGCAGTACTTC. Amino acids: CASSYSGISYEQYF.

This clonotype was counted at least ten times. CDR3 sequence (DNA): TGCAGTGCTACCTCGGGGGGGAGCAATCAGCCCCAGCATTTT. Encoded protein: CSATSGGSNQPQHF. V is TRBV20-1 and J is TRBJ1-5; weak D call: TRBD1 (5 bases). Germline assignment: CDR1 DFQATT and CDR2 SNEGSKA (reference sequence). The CDR3 runs to 14 residues. V shed 4 bases and J shed 1 base, with 11 bases lying between them.

This clonotype came up many times. V is TRBV20-1 and J is TRBJ1-5, with 7 bases lining up with TRBD1. The CDR3 is 12 residues long. Germline assignment: CDR1 DFQATT and CDR2 SNEGSKA (reference sequence). J was trimmed by 7 bases and V by 5 bases; bases with no gene match: 5. DNA for the CDR3: TGCAGTGCTCAGGGGGGGGACCAGCCCCAGCATTTT. It yields the protein CSAQGGDQPQHF.

This clonotype appeared many times. The chain joins TRBV5-1 to TRBJ2-3; 8 positions agree with TRBD1. The germline V gene has CDR1 SGHRS and CDR2 YFSETQ. CDR3 size: 14 residues. The junction had 6 bases not matched to a gene; V was cut back by 4 bases and J by 5 bases. CDR3 amino acids: CASSPGQGEDTQYF. CDR3 coding DNA: TGCGCCAGCAGCCCCGGACAGGGTGAAGATACGCAGTATTTT.

This clonotype was observed at least ten times. This sequence joins TRBV10-3 and TRBJ1-1; no definite D call. Germline CDR1 and CDR2: ENHRY and SYGVKD. Trimming stripped 0 bases from V and 0 bases from J, with 11 bases between. There are 16 residues in the CDR3. The CDR3 loop reads CAISESMSSMNTEAFF. DNA for the CDR3: TGTGCCATCAGTGAGTCGATGAGCAGCATGAACACTGAAGCTTTCTTT.

The V and J genes are TRBV7-2 and TRBJ2-3; the match to TRBD2 covers 7 bases. The V and J ends lost 5 bases and 2 bases, in that order; junction bases with no gene match: 10. This CDR3 has 16 residues. From germline, CDR1 is SGHTA and CDR2 FQGNSA. In DNA, the CDR3 is TGTGCCAGCAGCCCCTTATACGGGGGGTACACAGATACGCAGTATTTT. This gives the protein CASSPLYGGYTDTQYF. The complete variable domain, with remaining parts taken from reference TRBV7-2 and TRBJ2-3, reads GAGVSQSPSNKVTEKGKDVELRCDPISGHTALYWYRQSLGQGLEFLIYFQGNSAPDKSGLPSDRFSAERTGGSVSTLTIQRTQQEDSAVYLCASSPLYGGYTDTQYFGPGTRLTVL.

This CDR3 reads CASSQRTGGNGELFF. Here the CDR3 DNA reads TGTGCCAGCAGCCAACGGACGGGGGGTAACGGGGAGCTGTTTTTT. This chain connects TRBV4-2 to TRBJ2-2, with 7 bases identical to TRBD2. Germline loops: CDR1 LGHNA, CDR2 YNFKEQ. This CDR3 has 15 residues. With 2 bases clipped from V and 7 bases from J, the junction kept 7 bases outside the gene matches.

This clonotype was picked up a small number of times. The chain carries TRBV5-4 and TRBJ2-7; TRBD1 aligns across 8 bases. Germline V gives CDR1 SGHNT, CDR2 YYREEE (reference sequence). V lost 5 bases to trimming and J lost 3 bases; unmatched junction nucleotides: 10. The CDR3 totals 15 residues. In nucleotides, the CDR3 is TGTGCCAGCAGTCCAACAGGGGGGCGAATCTACGAGCAGTACTTC. The encoded protein is CASSPTGGRIYEQYF.

The V and J genes are TRBV4-2 and TRBJ1-6, with D perhaps matching TRBD1 (5 bases). The germline V gene has CDR1 LGHNA and CDR2 YNFKEQ. V dropped 3 bases and J dropped 5 bases, with 26 bases sitting between them. CDR3 length equals 20 residues. The CDR3 region is CASSHDVLLGEWGHNSPLHF. The CDR3 DNA reads as TGTGCCAGCAGCCACGATGTACTTTTAGGGGAATGGGGCCATAATTCACCCCTCCACTTT.

At least ten counts were recorded for this clonotype. The V call is TRBV12-3 or TRBV12-4, the J call TRBJ2-1; 8 positions match TRBD2. This CDR3 has 17 residues. Unmatched junction bases numbered 13, after V lost 6 bases and J lost 3 bases. CDR3 coding DNA: TGTGCCAGCAGACGAGCTCTTCGGGGGGGTCTCTACAATGAGCAGTTCTTC. Translated, it gives CASRRALRGGLYNEQFF.

This clonotype was recorded at least ten times. V and J are TRBV3-1 and TRBJ1-3, with a weak D call TRBD1 (5 bases). Trimming took 10 bases from V and 4 from J, leaving 8 bases between them. This CDR3 contains 11 residues. Germline-derived CDR1 and CDR2 are LGHDT and YNNKEL (reference sequence). CDR3 protein: CATRGGNTIYF. For the CDR3, the DNA is TGTGCCACGCGGGGCGGAAACACCATATATTTT.

This clonotype has just a few counts. V gene TRBV6-5 combines with J gene TRBJ2-7, with D tentatively TRBD1 (6 bases). CDR1 and CDR2 (germline): MNHEY, SVGAGI. The V gene lost 0 bases and the J gene lost 0 bases, with 15 bases spanning the gap. The CDR3 length is 17 residues. The CDR3 DNA follows: TGTGCCAGCAGTTACTCTACCGGGACATCTAGCTCCTACGAGCAGTACTTC. Translating gives CASSYSTGTSSSYEQYF.

This clonotype occurred many times. This rearrangement joins TRBV7-9 to TRBJ2-7; 8 nucleotides agree with TRBD1. Germline-derived CDR1 and CDR2 are SEHNR and FQNEAQ (reference sequence). CDR3 length: 14 amino acids. J lost 5 bases, V lost 2 bases, and 5 bases had no gene match. The CDR3 is CASSLSPDRDEQYV. As DNA, the CDR3 is TGTGCCAGCAGCTTAAGTCCGGACAGGGACGAGCAGTACGTC.

This clonotype occurred many times. The rearrangement joins TRBV4-3 to TRBJ2-3; 10 bases are a match to TRBD2. CDR1 LGHNA and CDR2 YSLEER come from the germline V gene. The V gene end was trimmed by 1 base and the J gene end by 12 bases; junction bases not matched to a gene: 16. The CDR3 contains 17 residues. CDR3 region: CASSQGPQRGGSNLQYF. In DNA, the CDR3 is TGCGCCAGCAGCCAAGGGCCCCAGCGGGGGGGCAGTAATCTACAGTATTTT.

This clonotype was detected ten times or more. The J gene is TRBJ1-4, the V gene TRBV4-3, with 7 bases lining up with TRBD1. J lost 8 bases, V lost 0 bases, and 6 bases had no gene match. The CDR3 runs to 15 residues. Per the germline V gene, CDR1 is LGHNA and CDR2 is YSLEER. DNA for the CDR3: TGCGCCAGCAGCCAAGAAGGGGGCAGGGGAGAAAAACTGTTTTTT. The encoded protein is CASSQEGGRGEKLFF.

The CDR3 protein is CASSLRNRGELFF. For the CDR3, the DNA is TGTGCCAGCAGCTTACGAAACCGCGGGGAGCTGTTTTTT. The V call is TRBV5-6, the J call TRBJ2-2; D is unclear. V lost 2 bases to trimming and J lost 7 bases, with 9 bases between them. There are 13 residues in the CDR3. Looked up from germline, CDR1 is SGHDT and CDR2 is YYEEEE.

The chain carries TRBV5-4 and TRBJ2-5; TRBD1 or TRBD2 may be the D gene (6 bases each). V was cut by 5 bases and J by 5 bases, with 16 bases left in between. Germline-derived CDR1 and CDR2 are SGHNT and YYREEE (reference sequence). The CDR3 consists of 14 residues. CDR3 sequence (DNA): TGTGCCAGCAGGCACAGGGAAGGAGGGGAGACCCAGTACTTC. Its protein is CASRHREGGETQYF.

Ten or more counts support this clonotype. The chain uses TRBV20-1 and TRBJ1-5, with D maybe TRBD1 (6 bases). CDR3 length equals 13 residues. Looked up from germline, CDR1 is DFQATT and CDR2 is SNEGSKA (reference sequence). Trimming shortened V by 4 bases and J by 3 bases, and 10 bases separated the two germline ends. The CDR3 coding sequence is TGCAGTGCTAAGGGGGTCGCCAATCAGCCCCAGCATTTT. Residues: CSAKGVANQPQHF.

In its sample, this clonotype was seen a few times. The chain joins TRBV5-6 to TRBJ2-1; the D is unclear. The CDR3 contains 14 residues. Trimming removed 0 bases at V and 8 bases at J, with 12 bases between. CDR1 is SGHDT, CDR2 YYEEEE, per germline. Written as DNA, the CDR3 is TGTGCCAGCAGCTTGGTTCCACGAACCGATGAGCAGTTCTTC. Translating gives CASSLVPRTDEQFF.

Many counts were recorded for this clonotype. The rearrangement joins TRBV12-3 or TRBV12-4 to TRBJ2-7; a weak D match, TRBD2 (6 bases). V was trimmed by 3 bases and J by 1 base, leaving 7 bases between them. This CDR3 spans 13 amino acids. The CDR3: CASSFGGSYEQYV. The CDR3 DNA reads as TGTGCCAGCAGTTTCGGGGGATCCTACGAGCAGTACGTC.

This clonotype was seen at least ten times. The V and J genes are TRBV5-1 and TRBJ2-2; 8 nucleotides match TRBD2. CDR1 is SGHRS, CDR2 YFSETQ, per germline. The CDR3 is 15 amino acids. J gave up 8 bases and V 7 bases, and 13 bases lay outside the gene matches. The chain's CDR3 is CASVAGTRSSGELFF. CDR3 nucleotide sequence: TGCGCCAGCGTAGCCGGGACTAGGTCGTCGGGGGAGCTGTTTTTT.

V gene TRBV24-1 combines with J gene TRBJ2-3; D unresolved. Trimming stripped 3 bases from V and 4 bases from J, with 10 bases between. The germline V gene encodes CDR1 KGHDR and CDR2 SFDVKD. The CDR3 runs 14 residues. The CDR3 nucleotides read TGTGCCACCAGTGATCAGGTGGATCCAGATACGCAGTATTTT. This gives the protein CATSDQVDPDTQYF.

In its sample, this clonotype was seen many times. The chain combines TRBV12-3 or TRBV12-4 with TRBJ1-2; D gene unclear. Trimming cost V 6 bases and J 8 bases, with 16 bases left between them. This CDR3 has 13 amino acids. The chain's CDR3 is CASRVPGERGYTF. For the CDR3, the DNA is TGTGCCAGCAGGGTGCCTGGGGAACGGGGCTACACCTTC.

Many counts were recorded for this clonotype. The V and J genes are TRBV5-1 and TRBJ2-4; the match to TRBD1 covers 9 bases. Unmatched junction bases numbered 8, after V lost 3 bases and J lost 1 base. The V gene's germline CDR1 is SGHRS and CDR2 YFSETQ. The CDR3 spans 17 residues. The chain's CDR3 is CASSSQTGGAAKNIQYF. In DNA form, the CDR3 reads TGCGCCAGCAGCTCCCAAACAGGGGGCGCCGCCAAAAACATTCAGTACTTC.

DNA of the CDR3: TGTGCCAGTAGTATGGGGGACAGTCCCCACGAGCAGTACTTC. Translated, it gives CASSMGDSPHEQYF. This chain joins TRBV19 and TRBJ2-7; 7 bases fit TRBD1. This CDR3 is 14 amino acids long. V shed 3 bases and J 5 bases; nucleotides not matched to a gene: 7. Germline lookup yields CDR1 LNHDA and CDR2 SQIVND (reference sequence).